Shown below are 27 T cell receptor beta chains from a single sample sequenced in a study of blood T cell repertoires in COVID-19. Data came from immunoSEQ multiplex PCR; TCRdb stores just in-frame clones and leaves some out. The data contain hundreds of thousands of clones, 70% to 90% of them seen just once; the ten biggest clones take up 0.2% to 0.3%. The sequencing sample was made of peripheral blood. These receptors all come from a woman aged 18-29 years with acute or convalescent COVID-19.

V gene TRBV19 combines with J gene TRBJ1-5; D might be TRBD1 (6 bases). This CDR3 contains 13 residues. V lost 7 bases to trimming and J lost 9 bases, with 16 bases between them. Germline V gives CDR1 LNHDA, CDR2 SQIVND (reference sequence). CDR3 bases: TGTGCCAGTAATGGGACACCGGGATGGCCCCAGCATTTT. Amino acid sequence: CASNGTPGWPQHF.

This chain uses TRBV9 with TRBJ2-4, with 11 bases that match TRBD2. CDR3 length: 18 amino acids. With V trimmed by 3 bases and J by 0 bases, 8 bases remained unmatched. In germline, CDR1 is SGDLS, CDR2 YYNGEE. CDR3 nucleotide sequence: TGTGCCAGCAGCGCGAGAGCTAGCGGGGGGCTAGCCAAAAACATTCAGTACTTC. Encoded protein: CASSARASGGLAKNIQYF.

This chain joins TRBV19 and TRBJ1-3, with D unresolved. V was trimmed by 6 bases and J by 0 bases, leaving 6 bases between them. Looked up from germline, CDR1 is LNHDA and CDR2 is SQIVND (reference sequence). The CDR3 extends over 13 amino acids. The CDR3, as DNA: TGTGCCAGTAGCTCTAACTCTGGAAACACCATATATTTT. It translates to CASSSNSGNTIYF.

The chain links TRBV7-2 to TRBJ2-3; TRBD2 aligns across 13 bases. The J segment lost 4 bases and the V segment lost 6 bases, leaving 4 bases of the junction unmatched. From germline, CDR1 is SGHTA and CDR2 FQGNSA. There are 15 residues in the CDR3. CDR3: CASRPLAGGPDTQYF. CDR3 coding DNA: TGTGCCAGCAGACCACTAGCGGGGGGGCCAGATACGCAGTATTTT.

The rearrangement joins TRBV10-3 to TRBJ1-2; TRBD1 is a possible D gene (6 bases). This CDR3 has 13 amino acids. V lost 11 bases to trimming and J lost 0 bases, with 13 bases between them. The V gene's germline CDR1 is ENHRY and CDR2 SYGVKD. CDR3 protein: CALRDNPNYGYTF. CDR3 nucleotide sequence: TGTGCCCTCCGGGACAATCCTAACTATGGCTACACCTTC.

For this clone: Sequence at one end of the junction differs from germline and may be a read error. The CDR3 loop is CASSLGGDRGYEQYF. DNA of the CDR3: TGTGCCAGCAGTTTAGGGGGGGACAGGGGGTACGAGCAGTACTTC. The chain combines TRBV11-2 with TRBJ2-7; 11 bases align to TRBD1. In germline, CDR1 is SGHAT, CDR2 FQNNGV. The CDR3 is 15 amino acids.

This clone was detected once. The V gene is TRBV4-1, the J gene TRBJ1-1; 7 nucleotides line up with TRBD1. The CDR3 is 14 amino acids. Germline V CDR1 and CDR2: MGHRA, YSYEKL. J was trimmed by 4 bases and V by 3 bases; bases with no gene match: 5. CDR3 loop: CASSHTQGTTEAFF. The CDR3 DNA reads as TGCGCCAGCAGCCACACACAGGGGACCACTGAAGCTTTCTTT.

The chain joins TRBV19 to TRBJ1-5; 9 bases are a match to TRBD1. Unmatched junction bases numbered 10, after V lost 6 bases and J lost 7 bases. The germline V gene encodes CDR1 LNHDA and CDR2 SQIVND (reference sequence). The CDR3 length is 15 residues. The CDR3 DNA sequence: TGTGCCAGTAGCCGGGACAGGGAAAAGGGGCAGCCCCAGCATTTT. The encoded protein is CASSRDREKGQPQHF.

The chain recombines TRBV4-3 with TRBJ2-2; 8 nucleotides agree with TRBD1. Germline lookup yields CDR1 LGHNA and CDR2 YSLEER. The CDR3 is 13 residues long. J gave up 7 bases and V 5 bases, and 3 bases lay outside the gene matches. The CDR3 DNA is TGCGCCAGCAGCTCAGACAGGGGCGGGGAGCTGTTTTTT. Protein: CASSSDRGGELFF.

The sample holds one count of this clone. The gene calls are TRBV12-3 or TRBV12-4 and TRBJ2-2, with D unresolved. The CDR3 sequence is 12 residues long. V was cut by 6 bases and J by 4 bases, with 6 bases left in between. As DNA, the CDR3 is TGTGCCAGCAGCCCGAGCACCGGGGAGCTGTTTTTT. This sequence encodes CASSPSTGELFF.

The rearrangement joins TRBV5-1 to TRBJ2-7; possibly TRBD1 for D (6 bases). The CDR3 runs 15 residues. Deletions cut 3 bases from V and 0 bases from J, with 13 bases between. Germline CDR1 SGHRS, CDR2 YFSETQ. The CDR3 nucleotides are TGCGCCAGCAGCTCCCTGGACAGTACCTCCTACGAGCAGTACTTC. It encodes CASSSLDSTSYEQYF.

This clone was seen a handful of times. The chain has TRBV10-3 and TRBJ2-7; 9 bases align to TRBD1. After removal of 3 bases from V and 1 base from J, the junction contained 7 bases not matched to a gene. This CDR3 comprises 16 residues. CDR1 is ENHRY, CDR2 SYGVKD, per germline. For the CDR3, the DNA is TGTGCCATCAGTGAACCGGACAGGGGAGGATCCTACGAGCAGTACTTC. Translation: CAISEPDRGGSYEQYF.

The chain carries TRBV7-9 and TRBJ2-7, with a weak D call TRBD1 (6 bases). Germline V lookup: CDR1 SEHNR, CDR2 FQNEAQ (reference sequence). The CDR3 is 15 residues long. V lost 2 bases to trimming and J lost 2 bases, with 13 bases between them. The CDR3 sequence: CASSLNRDMTYEQYF. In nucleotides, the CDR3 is TGTGCCAGCAGCTTAAATAGGGACATGACCTACGAGCAGTACTTC.

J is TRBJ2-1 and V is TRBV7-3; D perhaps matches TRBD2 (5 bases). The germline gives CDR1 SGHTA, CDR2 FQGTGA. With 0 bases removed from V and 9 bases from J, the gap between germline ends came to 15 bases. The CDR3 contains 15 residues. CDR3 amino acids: CASSLTSDRGGEQFF. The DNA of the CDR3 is TGTGCCAGCAGCTTAACCTCGGACCGGGGTGGTGAGCAGTTCTTC.

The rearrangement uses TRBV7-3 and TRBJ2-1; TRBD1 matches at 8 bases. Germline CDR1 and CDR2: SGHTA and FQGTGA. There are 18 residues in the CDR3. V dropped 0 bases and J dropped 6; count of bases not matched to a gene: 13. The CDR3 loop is CASSLTRDRGPEGNEQFF. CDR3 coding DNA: TGTGCCAGCAGCTTAACGCGTGACAGGGGACCTGAGGGCAATGAGCAGTTCTTC.

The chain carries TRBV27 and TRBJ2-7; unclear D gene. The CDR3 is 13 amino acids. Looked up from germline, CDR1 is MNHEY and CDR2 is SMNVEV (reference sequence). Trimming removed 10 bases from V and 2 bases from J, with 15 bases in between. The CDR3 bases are TGTGCCACCAGCTCGCACATACCCTACGAGCAGTACTTC. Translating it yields CATSSHIPYEQYF.

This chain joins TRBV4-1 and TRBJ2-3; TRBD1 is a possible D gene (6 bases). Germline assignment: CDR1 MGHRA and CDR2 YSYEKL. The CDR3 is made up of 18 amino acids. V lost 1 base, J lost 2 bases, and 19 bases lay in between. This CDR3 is CASSQAREGQGITDTQYF. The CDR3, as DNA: TGCGCCAGCAGCCAAGCCCGAGAAGGGCAGGGGATCACAGATACGCAGTATTTT.

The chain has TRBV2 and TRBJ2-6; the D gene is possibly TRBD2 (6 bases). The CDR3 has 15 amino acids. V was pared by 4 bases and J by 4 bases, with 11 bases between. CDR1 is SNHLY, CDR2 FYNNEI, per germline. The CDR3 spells CASSATGVGANVLTF. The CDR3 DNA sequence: TGTGCCAGCAGTGCAACGGGGGTAGGGGCCAACGTCCTGACTTTC.

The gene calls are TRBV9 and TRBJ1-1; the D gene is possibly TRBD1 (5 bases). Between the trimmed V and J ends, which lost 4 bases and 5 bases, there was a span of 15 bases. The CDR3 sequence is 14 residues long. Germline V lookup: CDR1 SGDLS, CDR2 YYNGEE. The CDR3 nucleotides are TGTGCCAGCAGCCCCGGCCGGCGGGGGACTGAAGCTTTCTTT. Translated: CASSPGRRGTEAFF.

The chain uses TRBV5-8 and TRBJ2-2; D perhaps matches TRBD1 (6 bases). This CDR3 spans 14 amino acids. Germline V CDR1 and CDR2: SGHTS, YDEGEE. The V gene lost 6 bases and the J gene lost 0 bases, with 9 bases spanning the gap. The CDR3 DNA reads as TGTGCCAGCAAAAACAGGGCGAACACCGGGGAGCTGTTTTTT. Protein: CASKNRANTGELFF.

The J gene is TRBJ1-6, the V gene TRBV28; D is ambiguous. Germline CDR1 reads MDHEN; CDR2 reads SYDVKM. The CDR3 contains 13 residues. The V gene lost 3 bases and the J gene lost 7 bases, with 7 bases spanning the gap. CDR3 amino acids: CASSLGWNSPLHF. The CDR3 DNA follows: TGTGCCAGCAGTTTGGGCTGGAATTCACCCCTCCACTTT.

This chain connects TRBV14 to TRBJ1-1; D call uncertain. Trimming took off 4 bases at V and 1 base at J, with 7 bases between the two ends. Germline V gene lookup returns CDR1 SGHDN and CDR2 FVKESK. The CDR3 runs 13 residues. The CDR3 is CASSLSRNTEAFF. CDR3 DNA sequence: TGTGCCAGCAGCCTCTCCAGGAACACTGAAGCTTTCTTT.

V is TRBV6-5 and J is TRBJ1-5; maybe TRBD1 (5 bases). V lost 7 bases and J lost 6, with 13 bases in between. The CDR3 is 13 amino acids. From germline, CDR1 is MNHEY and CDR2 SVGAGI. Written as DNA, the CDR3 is TGTGCCAGCATTCGGCAGGGTGGTCAGCCCCAGCATTTT. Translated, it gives CASIRQGGQPQHF.

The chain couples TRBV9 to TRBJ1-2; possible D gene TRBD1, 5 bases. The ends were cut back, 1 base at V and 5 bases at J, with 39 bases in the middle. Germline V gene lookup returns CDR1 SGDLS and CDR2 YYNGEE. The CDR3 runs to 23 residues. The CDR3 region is CASSVRALGDPGVNGKFWYGYTF. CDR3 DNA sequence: TGTGCCAGCAGCGTACGAGCCTTAGGGGATCCGGGCGTCAACGGAAAGTTTTGGTATGGCTACACCTTC.

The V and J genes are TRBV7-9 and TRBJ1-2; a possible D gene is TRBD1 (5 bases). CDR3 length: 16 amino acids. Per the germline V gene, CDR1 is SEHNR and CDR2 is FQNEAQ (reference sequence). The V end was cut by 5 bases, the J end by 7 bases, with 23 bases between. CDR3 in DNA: TGTGCCAGCAGCACCCATGGCGACGGGGGAAAGAGTGGCTACACCTTC. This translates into CASSTHGDGGKSGYTF.

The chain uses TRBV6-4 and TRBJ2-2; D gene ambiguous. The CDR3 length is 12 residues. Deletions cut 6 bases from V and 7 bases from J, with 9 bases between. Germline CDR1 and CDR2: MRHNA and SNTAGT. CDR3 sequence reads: CASSATGGELFF. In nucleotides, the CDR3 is TGTGCCAGCAGCGCCACTGGCGGGGAGCTGTTTTTT.

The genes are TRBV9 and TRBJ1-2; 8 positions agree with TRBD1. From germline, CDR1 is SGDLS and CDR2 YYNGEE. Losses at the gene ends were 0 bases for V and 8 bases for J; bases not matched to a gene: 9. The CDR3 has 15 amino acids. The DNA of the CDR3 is TGTGCCAGCAGCGTAGGCCACCAGGGGGCAAAAGGCTACACCTTC. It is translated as CASSVGHQGAKGYTF.